This TCR beta chain was captured in a study of regulatory T cells in long-lasting Graves disease. This clonotype was observed at least ten times. iRepertoire HTBI primers and Arm-PCR of CDR3 regions built TCR beta libraries. TCRdb re-called the multiplex PCR reads with MiXCR, one entry per CDR3 protein. Here the sample spans some 600,000 distinct CDR3 sequences, around 16% being singletons. CDR1 and CDR2 (germline): MNHEY, SMNVEV (reference sequence). The CDR3 consists of 15 residues. V gave up 6 bases and J gave up 2 bases, with 17 bases separating them. Time point described: newly diagnosed GD, antithyroid drugs for less than 3 months. The authors made the TCR library using RNA they extracted from PBMCs. Patients came from an endocrinology department in Xi'an, China. The same sample was also used in a study of T cells in Graves' hyperthyroidism and ophthalmopathy.

This specimen was peripheral blood mononuclear cells (PBMCs), taken at new diagnosis, from a patient treated with antithyroid drugs. V is TRBV27 and J is TRBJ2-7; either TRBD1 or TRBD2 may fit D (7 bases each). The source is a man aged 18 to 29 with Graves disease. The CDR3, as DNA: TGTGCCAGCAGAATCAGACAGGGAGGGGCCTACGAGCAGTACTTC. Its protein product is CASRIRQGGAYEQYF.